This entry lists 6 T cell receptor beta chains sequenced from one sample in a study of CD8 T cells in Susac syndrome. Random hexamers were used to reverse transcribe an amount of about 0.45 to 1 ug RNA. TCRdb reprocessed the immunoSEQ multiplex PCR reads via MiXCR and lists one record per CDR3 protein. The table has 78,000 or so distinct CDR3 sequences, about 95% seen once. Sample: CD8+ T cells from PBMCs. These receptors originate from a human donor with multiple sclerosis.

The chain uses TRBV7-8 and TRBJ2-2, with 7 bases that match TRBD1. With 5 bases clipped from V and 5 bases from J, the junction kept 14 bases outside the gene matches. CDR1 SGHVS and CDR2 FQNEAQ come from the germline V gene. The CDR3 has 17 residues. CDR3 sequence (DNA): TGTGCCAGCAGCCCCCAAATTCGGGACAGTTTGACCGGGGAGCTGTTTTTT. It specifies CASSPQIRDSLTGELFF.

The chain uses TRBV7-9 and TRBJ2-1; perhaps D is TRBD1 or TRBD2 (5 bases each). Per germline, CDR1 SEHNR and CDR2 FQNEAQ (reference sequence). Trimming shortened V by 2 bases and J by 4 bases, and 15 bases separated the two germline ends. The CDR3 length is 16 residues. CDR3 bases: TGTGCCAGCAGCTTAATCGAGGGGCTACCGTACAATGAGCAGTTCTTC. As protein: CASSLIEGLPYNEQFF.

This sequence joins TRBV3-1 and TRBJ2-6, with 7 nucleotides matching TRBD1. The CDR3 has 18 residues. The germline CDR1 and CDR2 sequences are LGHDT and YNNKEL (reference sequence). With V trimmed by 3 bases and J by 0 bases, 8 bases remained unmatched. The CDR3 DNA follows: TGTGCCAGCAGCCAGACGACAGGGAGAGGCTCTGGGGCCAACGTCCTGACTTTC. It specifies CASSQTTGRGSGANVLTF.

The CDR3 DNA reads TGCGCCAGCAGCTCGTACGAGCGGGGGCTTTACAATGAGCAGTTCTTC. It codes for CASSSYERGLYNEQFF. This chain connects TRBV5-1 to TRBJ2-1; 8 bases are a match to TRBD2. The CDR3 consists of 16 residues. Unmatched junction bases numbered 9, after V lost 3 bases and J lost 4 bases. CDR1 is SGHRS, CDR2 YFSETQ, per germline.

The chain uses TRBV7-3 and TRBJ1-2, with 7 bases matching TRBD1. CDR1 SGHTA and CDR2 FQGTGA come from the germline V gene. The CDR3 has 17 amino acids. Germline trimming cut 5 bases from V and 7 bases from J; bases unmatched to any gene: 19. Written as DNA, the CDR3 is TGTGCCAGCAGCCCCATCGGGGGGGACCCACACAGGGGTGGCTACACCTTC. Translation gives CASSPIGGDPHRGGYTF.

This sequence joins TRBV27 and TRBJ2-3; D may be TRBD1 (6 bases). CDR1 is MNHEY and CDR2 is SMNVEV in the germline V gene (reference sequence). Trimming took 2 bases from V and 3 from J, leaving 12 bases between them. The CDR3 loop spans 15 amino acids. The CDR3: CASSLGVGGTDTQYF. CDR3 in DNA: TGTGCCAGCAGTTTAGGGGTAGGGGGTACAGATACGCAGTATTTT.